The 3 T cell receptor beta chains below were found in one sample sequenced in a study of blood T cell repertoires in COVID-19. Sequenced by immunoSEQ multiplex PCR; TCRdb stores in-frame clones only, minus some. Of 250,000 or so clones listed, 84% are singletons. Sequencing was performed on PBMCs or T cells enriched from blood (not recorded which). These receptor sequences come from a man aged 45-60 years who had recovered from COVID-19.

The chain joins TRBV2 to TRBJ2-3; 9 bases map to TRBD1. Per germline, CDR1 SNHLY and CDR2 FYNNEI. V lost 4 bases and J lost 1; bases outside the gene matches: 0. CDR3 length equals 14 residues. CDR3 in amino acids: CASSGQGGTDTQYF. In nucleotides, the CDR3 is TGTGCCAGCAGTGGACAGGGGGGCACAGATACGCAGTATTTT.

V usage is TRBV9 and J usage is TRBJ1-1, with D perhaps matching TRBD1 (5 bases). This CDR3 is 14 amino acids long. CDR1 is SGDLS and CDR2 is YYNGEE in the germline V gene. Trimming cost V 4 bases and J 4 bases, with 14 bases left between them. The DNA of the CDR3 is TGTGCCAGCAGCCTGGGCAGGGCCAGCACTGAAGCTTTCTTT. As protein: CASSLGRASTEAFF.

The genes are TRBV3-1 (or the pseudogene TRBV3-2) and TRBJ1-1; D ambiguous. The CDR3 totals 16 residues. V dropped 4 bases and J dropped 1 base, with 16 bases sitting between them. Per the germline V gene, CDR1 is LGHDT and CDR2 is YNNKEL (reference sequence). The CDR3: CASSPKIDAGNTEAFF. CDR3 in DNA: TGTGCCAGCAGCCCCAAGATCGATGCAGGGAACACTGAAGCTTTCTTT.